This TCR beta chain was captured in a study of STAT5B mutations in CD4+ large granular lymphocyte leukemia. Study outcomes and limitations: Patient CD4-sorted repertoires stayed more clonal than healthy ones after leukemic-clone removal.

This CDR3 is built from 16 residues. V lost 3 bases and J lost 4; bases outside the gene matches: 8. CDR1 and CDR2 from the germline V gene are LNHDA and SQIVND (reference sequence). About this clone: As yet, its antigen is unknown.

In the original processing: Lowest detectable productive clonotype frequency was 2.59 x 10-5. The assay was immunoSEQ multiplex PCR, and TCRdb's table has in-frame clones only and misses some. The DNA was the basis for D and trimming; V, J and clone size are from that table. The sample lists about 45,000 clones, 80% to 90% seen once, with about 2.8% in the top ten. The receptor was derived from a human donor in good health. The V call is TRBV19, the J call TRBJ1-2, with 10 bases lining up with TRBD1. The sequencing sample was made of CD4+ T cells from blood buffy coats. The chain's CDR3 is CASSIDWTGGTYGYTF. The CDR3 DNA reads as TGTGCCAGTAGTATCGACTGGACAGGGGGTACCTATGGCTACACCTTC.